The clone carrying this TCR beta chain came up a few times. Its target is unknown. Sequencing libraries made from TCR beta cDNA carried unique molecular identifiers. Roughly 470,000 cDNA molecules came from around 1 to 10 million T cells. TCRdb redid the calling of the PCR reads with MiXCR, one entry per CDR3 protein. The profile shows roughly 400,000 distinct CDR3 sequences, more than 30% of them singletons. This entry comes from a study of post-analysis software for immune sequencing data. Across the whole study: Multiple sclerosis in the patients followed relapsing-remitting, secondary progressive and progressive-relapsing courses. Whole-study results and caveats: When compared against controls, multiple sclerosis patients showed significantly lower normalized Chao1 diversity. About 5 TRBV segments occurring more often in patients than controls included TRBV5-6, TRBV5-1 and TRBV20-1.

The CDR3 totals 11 residues. Trimming at V came to 7 bases and at J to 13 bases, leaving 6 bases not matched to a gene. The V gene's germline CDR1 is MDHEN and CDR2 SYDVKM. The V and J genes are TRBV28 and TRBJ2-1, with 8 bases lining up with TRBD1. The sequenced sample consisted of blood. The receptor was derived from a girl aged 2 to 9 with multiple sclerosis. The CDR3 DNA sequence: TGTGCCAGCACCTATGGGACAGGACAGTTCTTC. This sequence encodes CASTYGTGQFF.